This T cell receptor beta chain comes out of a study of post-analysis software for immune sequencing data. Overall study context: Clinical courses comprised relapsing-remitting, secondary progressive and progressive-relapsing multiple sclerosis. Points from the study as a whole: People with multiple sclerosis had a significantly lower normalized Chao1 diversity than controls did. Relative to controls, patients had a few TRBV segments at higher frequency, with TRBV5-6, TRBV5-1 and TRBV20-1 among these. F-measure co-clustering was strong for batch-matched samples.

With regard to this clonotype: Its antigen remains unknown.

Sequencing libraries made from TCR beta cDNA carried unique molecular identifiers. TCRdb reprocessed the PCR reads via MiXCR and lists one record per CDR3 protein. Of more than 500,000 distinct CDR3 sequences listed, about a third are singletons. V lost 6 bases and J lost 3; bases outside the gene matches: 2. The CDR3 has 13 amino acids. The sample comprised blood. The V gene is TRBV12-3 or TRBV12-4, the J gene TRBJ2-5; the match to TRBD1 covers 9 bases. The sequence was collected from a girl aged 2 to 17 with multiple sclerosis. In nucleotides, the CDR3 is TGTGCCAGCAGGGGGGACAGGGAAGAGACCCAGTACTTC. Translated, it gives CASRGDREETQYF.